The next 18 T cell receptor beta chains were all read from a single sample in a study of T cells of healthy individuals. TCRdb itself ran the 5' RACE reads through MiXCR, one entry per CDR3 protein. Here the sample spans 85,000 to 100,000 distinct CDR3 sequences, 15% to 20% being singletons. The receptors were gathered from a human donor in good health.

This clonotype was observed many times. V usage is TRBV7-2 and J usage is TRBJ2-3; the D is unclear. CDR3 length equals 13 residues. V gave up 0 bases and J gave up 2 bases, with 3 bases separating them. Germline V gene data show CDR1 as SGHTA and CDR2 as FQGNSA. CDR3 sequence: CASSLAATDTQYF. CDR3 nucleotide sequence: TGTGCCAGCAGCTTAGCCGCCACAGATACGCAGTATTTT.

Many counts were recorded for this clonotype. The chain links TRBV12-3 or TRBV12-4 to TRBJ2-5; the D is unclear. There are 14 residues in the CDR3. Trimming shortened V by 5 bases and J by 5 bases, and 15 bases separated the two germline ends. CDR3 in DNA: TGTGCCAGCAGTCCAATTGGAATTGGGGAGACCCAGTACTTC. Translating gives CASSPIGIGETQYF.

Note on this clonotype: This could be a read error, since a much larger clone is one nucleotide away. The chain joins TRBV5-1 to TRBJ1-6, with D uncertain. Germline V gene lookup returns CDR1 SGHRS and CDR2 YFSETQ. The CDR3 has 14 amino acids. Here the CDR3 DNA reads TGCGTCAGCAGCCTATGGACGGATAATTCACCCCTCCACTTT. Translating gives CVSSLWTDNSPLHF.

This clonotype has only a few counts. The gene calls are TRBV28 and TRBJ2-1; D is unresolved. The CDR3 is made up of 11 amino acids. Trimming shortened V by 7 bases and J by 13 bases, and 14 bases separated the two germline ends. CDR1 MDHEN and CDR2 SYDVKM come from the germline V gene. CDR3 nucleotide sequence: TGTGCCAGCACGGACCCGCCCGCTCAGTTCTTC. Translating gives CASTDPPAQFF.

CDR3 region: CASSYVVGGDEKLFF. CDR3 nucleotide sequence: TGTGCCAGCAGTTACGTCGTGGGTGGGGATGAAAAACTGTTTTTT. The J gene is TRBJ1-4, the V gene TRBV6-6; D not certain. Looked up from germline, CDR1 is MNHNY and CDR2 is SVGAGI (reference sequence). V shed 2 bases and J shed 6 bases, with 13 bases lying between them. The CDR3 length is 15 residues.

This clonotype was observed a handful of times. The chain is built from TRBV28 and TRBJ1-5; perhaps TRBD1 as D (5 bases). CDR3 size: 15 residues. The germline V gene has CDR1 MDHEN and CDR2 SYDVKM. V was cut by 3 bases and J by 7 bases, with 16 bases left in between. CDR3 protein: CASSFWGPGIQPQHF. DNA for the CDR3: TGTGCCAGCAGTTTTTGGGGACCGGGCATACAGCCCCAGCATTTT.

This clonotype was counted only a few times. The chain recombines TRBV28 with TRBJ2-1; either TRBD1 or TRBD2 may supply D (5 bases each). The V and J ends lost 5 bases and 7 bases respectively, with 18 bases between them. CDR1 and CDR2 from the germline V gene are MDHEN and SYDVKM. This CDR3 is built from 15 residues. The CDR3 region is CASSETVGGMNEQFF. The CDR3 DNA is TGTGCCAGCAGTGAGACAGTTGGGGGTATGAATGAGCAGTTCTTC.

In this sample, this clonotype turned up many times. The V call is TRBV27, the J call TRBJ2-7; no clear D gene. Between the trimmed V and J ends, which lost 8 bases and 2 bases, there was a span of 10 bases. The CDR3 totals 12 residues. Per the germline V gene, CDR1 is MNHEY and CDR2 is SMNVEV (reference sequence). The CDR3 DNA is TGTGCCAGCGGGTCTAGGACCTACGAGCAGTACTTC. As protein: CASGSRTYEQYF.

To note about this clonotype: Since a much larger clone is just one base distant, this may be a read error. The chain links TRBV7-9 to TRBJ2-5; D perhaps matches TRBD2 (6 bases). The CDR3 runs to 14 residues. Trimming shortened V by 6 bases and J by 1 base, and 12 bases separated the two germline ends. Germline CDR1 SEHNR, CDR2 FQNEAQ (reference sequence). CDR3 nucleotide sequence: TGTGCCAGCAGGCGGGGTCGGGTCCAAGAGACCCAGTACTTC. Protein: CASRRGRVQETQYF.

Details on this clonotype: At one end, the junction sequence differs from germline, possibly due to a read error. J is TRBJ1-2 and V is TRBV12-3 or TRBV12-4; D is possibly TRBD1 (6 bases). The CDR3 is made up of 13 amino acids. CDR3 nucleotides: TGTGCCAGCAGGTTAGACAGGACCATGGTTGACACCTTC. Translated, it gives CASRLDRTMVDTF.

This clonotype was picked up many times. The gene calls are TRBV28 and TRBJ1-2; 9 bases are shared with TRBD1. The CDR3 spans 12 residues. The J segment lost 6 bases and the V segment lost 10 bases, leaving 6 bases of the junction unmatched. CDR1 and CDR2 (germline): MDHEN, SYDVKM. The CDR3 coding sequence is TGTGCCATCTCTACAGGGGGCCATGGCTACACCTTC. This gives the protein CAISTGGHGYTF.

The DNA for the CDR3 is TGCAGTGTCTACCGGGACGATCAGCCCCAGCATTTT. Its translation is CSVYRDDQPQHF. The chain is built from TRBV20-1 and TRBJ1-5; perhaps TRBD1 as D (5 bases). In germline, CDR1 is DFQATT, CDR2 SNEGSKA (reference sequence). V was pared by 7 bases and J by 5 bases, with 12 bases between. The length of the CDR3 is 12 residues.

This clonotype was found a few times. V gene TRBV15 combines with J gene TRBJ1-4; the D gene is possibly TRBD1 (6 bases). There are 15 residues in the CDR3. V gave up 4 bases and J gave up 7 bases, with 16 bases separating them. Germline V CDR1 and CDR2: LNHNV, YYDKDF (reference sequence). The DNA for the CDR3 is TGTGCCACCAGCAAGAGGGGGGGGTCAGGTGAAAAACTGTTTTTT. It is translated as CATSKRGGSGEKLFF.

In its sample, this clonotype was seen a few times. V and J are TRBV12-3 or TRBV12-4 and TRBJ2-3; maybe TRBD1 (6 bases). The CDR3 length is 14 residues. V lost 7 bases to trimming and J lost 2 bases, with 13 bases between them. The chain's CDR3 is CASTPGHSTDTQYF. The CDR3 bases are TGTGCCAGCACCCCGGGACACTCCACAGATACGCAGTATTTT.

The J gene is TRBJ2-5, the V gene TRBV4-3; D may be TRBD2 (5 bases). This CDR3 region has 13 residues. Germline-derived CDR1 and CDR2 are LGHNA and YSLEER. Trimming took off 0 bases at V and 4 bases at J, with 6 bases between the two ends. CDR3 sequence: CASSQERAETQYF. CDR3 coding DNA: TGCGCCAGCAGCCAAGAGAGGGCAGAGACCCAGTACTTC.

The J gene is TRBJ2-3, the V gene TRBV2; D is ambiguous. CDR1 and CDR2 from the germline V gene are SNHLY and FYNNEI. The ends were cut back, 4 bases at V and 1 base at J, with 12 bases in the middle. This CDR3 is built from 15 residues. The CDR3 protein is CASSAPVQRTDTQYF. CDR3 coding DNA: TGTGCCAGCAGTGCTCCCGTTCAGCGCACAGATACGCAGTATTTT.

The J gene is TRBJ2-5, the V gene TRBV7-2, with D unclear. With 5 bases removed from V and 5 bases from J, the gap between germline ends came to 6 bases. Germline CDR1 and CDR2: SGHTA and FQGNSA. This CDR3 is 11 amino acids long. CDR3 bases: TGTGCCAGCAGCCTTCTGGAGACCCAGTACTTC. Protein product: CASSLLETQYF. Full variable domain (outside the CDR3, taken from reference TRBV7-2 and TRBJ2-5): GAGVSQSPSNKVTEKGKDVELRCDPISGHTALYWYRQSLGQGLEFLIYFQGNSAPDKSGLPSDRFSAERTGGSVSTLTIQRTQQEDSAVYLCASSLLETQYFGPGTRLLVL.

This clonotype was seen ten or more times. This chain connects TRBV2 to TRBJ2-5; weak D call: TRBD1 (6 bases). V lost 6 bases and J lost 4, with 9 bases in between. The CDR3 spans 12 residues. Germline V gene sequence: CDR1 SNHLY, CDR2 FYNNEI. CDR3 sequence reads: CASSRQAETQYF. The CDR3 DNA reads as TGTGCCAGCAGCCGACAGGCAGAGACCCAGTACTTC.